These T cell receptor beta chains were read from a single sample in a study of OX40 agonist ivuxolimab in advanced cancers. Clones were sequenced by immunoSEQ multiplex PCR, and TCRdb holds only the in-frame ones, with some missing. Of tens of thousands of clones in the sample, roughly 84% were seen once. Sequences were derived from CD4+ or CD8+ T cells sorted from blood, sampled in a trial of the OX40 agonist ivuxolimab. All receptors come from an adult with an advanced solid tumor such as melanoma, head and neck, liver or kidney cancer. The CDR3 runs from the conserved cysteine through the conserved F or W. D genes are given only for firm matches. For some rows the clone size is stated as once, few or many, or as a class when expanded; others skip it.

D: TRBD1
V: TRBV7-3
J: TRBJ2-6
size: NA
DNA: TGTGCCAGCAGCTTAACTGGGACAGGGTTCTCTGGGGCCAACGTCCTGACTTTC
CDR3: CASSLTGTGFSGANVLTF

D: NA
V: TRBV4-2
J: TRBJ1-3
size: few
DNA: TGTGCCAGCAGCCAATCAGGGTCGAGCTCTGGAAACACCATATATTTT
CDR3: CASSQSGSSSGNTIYF

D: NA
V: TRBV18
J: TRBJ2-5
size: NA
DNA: TGTGCCAGCTCTTCTACAGGATTCCAAGAGACCCAGTACTTC
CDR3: CASSSTGFQETQYF

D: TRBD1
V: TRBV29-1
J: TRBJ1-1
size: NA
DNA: TGCAGCGTTGGGTTTACAGGGGGGAGGGCTGAAGCTTTCTTT
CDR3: CSVGFTGGRAEAFF

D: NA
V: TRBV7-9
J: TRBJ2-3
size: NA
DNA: TGTGCCAGCAGCAGGCTCCCGAGCGGAGTCACAGATACGCAGTATTTT
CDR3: CASSRLPSGVTDTQYF

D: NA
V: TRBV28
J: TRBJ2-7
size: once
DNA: TGTGCCAGCTACAACCTCCGGGGAGGATCCCCCTACGAGCAGTACTTC
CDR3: CASYNLRGGSPYEQYF

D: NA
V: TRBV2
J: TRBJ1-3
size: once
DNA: TGTGCCAGCAGCGCACAGGGAAACACCATATATTTT
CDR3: CASSAQGNTIYF

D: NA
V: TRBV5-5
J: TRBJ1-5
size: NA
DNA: TGTGCCAGCAGCTTGGACGGGGGAGGTTCTCAGCCCCAGCATTTT
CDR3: CASSLDGGGSQPQHF

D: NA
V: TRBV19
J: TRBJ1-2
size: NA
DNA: TGTGCCAGTAGCTACTGGGGGGGAACACTCAACTATGGCTACACCTTC
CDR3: CASSYWGGTLNYGYTF

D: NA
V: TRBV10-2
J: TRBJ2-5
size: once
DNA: TGCGCCAGCAGTGAGTCCAGCAAACAAGAGACCCAGTACTTC
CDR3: CASSESSKQETQYF

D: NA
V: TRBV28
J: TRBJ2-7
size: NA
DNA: TGTGCCAGCAGTTCAGGGTTTGGCTCCTACGAGCAGTACTTC
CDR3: CASSSGFGSYEQYF

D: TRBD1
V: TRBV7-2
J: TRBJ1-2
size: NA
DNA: TGTGCCAGCAGGCCACGGGACAGCCTAACCTATGGCTACACCTTC
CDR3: CASRPRDSLTYGYTF

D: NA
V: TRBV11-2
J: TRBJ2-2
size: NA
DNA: TGTGCCAGTGTGCCAGTAAACACCGGGGAGCTGTTTTTT
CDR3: CASVPVNTGELFF

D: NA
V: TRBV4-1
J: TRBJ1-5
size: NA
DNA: TGCGCCAGCAGCCAAGGCCCCGCGTGGCCCCAGCATTTT
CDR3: CASSQGPAWPQHF